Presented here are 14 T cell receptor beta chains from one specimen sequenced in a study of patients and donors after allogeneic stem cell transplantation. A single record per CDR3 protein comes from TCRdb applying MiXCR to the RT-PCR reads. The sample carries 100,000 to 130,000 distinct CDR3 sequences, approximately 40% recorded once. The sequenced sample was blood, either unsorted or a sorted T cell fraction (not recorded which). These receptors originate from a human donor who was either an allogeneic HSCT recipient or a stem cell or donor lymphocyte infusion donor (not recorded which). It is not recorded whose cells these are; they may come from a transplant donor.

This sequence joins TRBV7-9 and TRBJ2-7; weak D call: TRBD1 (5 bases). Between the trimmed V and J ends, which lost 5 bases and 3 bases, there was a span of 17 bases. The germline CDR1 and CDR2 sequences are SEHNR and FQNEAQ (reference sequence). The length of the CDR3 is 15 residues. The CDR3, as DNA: TGTGCCAGCAGCCAACCTGGGCCCAGGGTCTACGAGCAGTACTTC. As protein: CASSQPGPRVYEQYF.

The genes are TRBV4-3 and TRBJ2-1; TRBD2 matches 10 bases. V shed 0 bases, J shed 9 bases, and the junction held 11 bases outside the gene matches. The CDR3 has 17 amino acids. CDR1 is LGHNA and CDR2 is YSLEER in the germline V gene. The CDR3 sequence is CASSQDPPGLAIGEQFF. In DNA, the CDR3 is TGCGCCAGCAGCCAAGATCCTCCGGGACTAGCGATCGGTGAGCAGTTCTTC.

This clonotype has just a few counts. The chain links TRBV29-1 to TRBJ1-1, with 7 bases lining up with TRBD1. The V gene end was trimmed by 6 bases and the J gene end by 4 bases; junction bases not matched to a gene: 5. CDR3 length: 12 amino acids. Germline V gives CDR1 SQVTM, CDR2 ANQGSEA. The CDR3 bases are TGCAGCGTGAGACAGGGAGGCACTGAAGCTTTCTTT. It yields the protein CSVRQGGTEAFF.

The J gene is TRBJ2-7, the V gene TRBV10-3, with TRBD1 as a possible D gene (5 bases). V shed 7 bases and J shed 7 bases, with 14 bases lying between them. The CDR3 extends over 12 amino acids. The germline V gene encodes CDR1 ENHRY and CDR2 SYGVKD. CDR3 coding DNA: TGTGCCATCAAGGGGATCCCTGGGGAGCAGTACTTC. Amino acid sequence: CAIKGIPGEQYF.

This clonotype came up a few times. The CDR3 protein is CASSLRGRYRGFYTF. In DNA form, the CDR3 reads TGTGCCAGCAGTTTAAGAGGGCGGTATCGGGGCTTCTACACCTTC. The chain recombines TRBV27 with TRBJ1-2, with D possibly TRBD1 on 5 matching bases. V lost 2 bases to trimming and J lost 10 bases, with 20 bases between them. The CDR3 contains 15 residues. The V gene's germline CDR1 is MNHEY and CDR2 SMNVEV (reference sequence).

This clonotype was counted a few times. CDR3 DNA sequence: TGTGCCAGCAGCGTACGACCCCAGGGCTCCTACAATGAGCAGTTCTTC. Its translation is CASSVRPQGSYNEQFF. V and J are TRBV9 and TRBJ2-1, with a possible D match to TRBD1 (5 bases). From germline, CDR1 is SGDLS and CDR2 YYNGEE. CDR3 length: 16 residues. V was shortened by 1 base and J by 0 bases, with 11 bases between the two germline ends.

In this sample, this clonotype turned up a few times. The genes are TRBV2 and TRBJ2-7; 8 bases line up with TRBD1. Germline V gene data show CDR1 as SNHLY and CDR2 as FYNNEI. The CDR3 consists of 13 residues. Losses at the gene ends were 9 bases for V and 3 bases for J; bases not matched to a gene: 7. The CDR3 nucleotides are TGTGCCAGTGCCGGGACAGGAAACTACGAGCAGTACTTC. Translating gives CASAGTGNYEQYF.

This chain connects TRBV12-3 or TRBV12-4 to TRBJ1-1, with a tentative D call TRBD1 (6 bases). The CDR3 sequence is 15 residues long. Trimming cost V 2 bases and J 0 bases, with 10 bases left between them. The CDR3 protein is CASSLNRGLNTEAFF. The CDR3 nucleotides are TGTGCCAGCAGTTTAAATCGGGGGCTGAACACTGAAGCTTTCTTT.

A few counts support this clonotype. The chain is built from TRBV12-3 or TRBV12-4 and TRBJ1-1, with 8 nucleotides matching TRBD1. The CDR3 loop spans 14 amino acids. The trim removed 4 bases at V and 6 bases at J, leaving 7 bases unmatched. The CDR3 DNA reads TGTGCCAGCAGTTCCGACAGGGGATCCCCTGAAGCTTTCTTT. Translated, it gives CASSSDRGSPEAFF.

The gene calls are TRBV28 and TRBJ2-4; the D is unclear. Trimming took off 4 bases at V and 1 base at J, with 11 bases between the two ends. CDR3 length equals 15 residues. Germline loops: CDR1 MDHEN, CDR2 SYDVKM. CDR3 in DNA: TGTGCCAGCAGTTCACCCTGGAAGGCCAAAAACATTCAGTACTTC. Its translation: CASSSPWKAKNIQYF.

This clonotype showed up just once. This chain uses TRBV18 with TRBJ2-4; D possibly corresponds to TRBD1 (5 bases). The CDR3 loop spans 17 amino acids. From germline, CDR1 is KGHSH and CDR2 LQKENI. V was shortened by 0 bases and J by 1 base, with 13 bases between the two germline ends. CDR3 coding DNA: TGTGCCAGCTCACCACCCCAGGGCAAACTGGCCAAAAACATTCAGTACTTC. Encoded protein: CASSPPQGKLAKNIQYF.

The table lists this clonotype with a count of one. The CDR3 nucleotides read TGTGCCAGCAGCCAAGTGTCCCTACGGGAGGAGACCCAGTACTTC. Encoded protein: CASSQVSLREETQYF. The rearrangement joins TRBV3-1 to TRBJ2-5; possible D gene TRBD2, 6 bases. V lost 1 base and J lost 5, with 14 bases in between. CDR1 is LGHDT and CDR2 is YNNKEL in the germline V gene (reference sequence). The CDR3 runs to 15 residues.

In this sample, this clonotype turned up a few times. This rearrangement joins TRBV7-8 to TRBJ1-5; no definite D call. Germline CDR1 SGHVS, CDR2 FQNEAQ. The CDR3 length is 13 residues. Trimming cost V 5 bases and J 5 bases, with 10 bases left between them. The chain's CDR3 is CASSLEWDQPQHF. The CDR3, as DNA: TGTGCCAGCAGCCTAGAATGGGATCAGCCCCAGCATTTT.

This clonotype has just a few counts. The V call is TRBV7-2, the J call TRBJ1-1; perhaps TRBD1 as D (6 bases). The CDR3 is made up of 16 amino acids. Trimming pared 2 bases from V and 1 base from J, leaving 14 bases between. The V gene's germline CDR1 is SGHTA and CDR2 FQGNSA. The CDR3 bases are TGTGCCAGCAGCTTACTGGGGGCGGGCGGGAACACTGAAGCTTTCTTT. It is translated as CASSLLGAGGNTEAFF.